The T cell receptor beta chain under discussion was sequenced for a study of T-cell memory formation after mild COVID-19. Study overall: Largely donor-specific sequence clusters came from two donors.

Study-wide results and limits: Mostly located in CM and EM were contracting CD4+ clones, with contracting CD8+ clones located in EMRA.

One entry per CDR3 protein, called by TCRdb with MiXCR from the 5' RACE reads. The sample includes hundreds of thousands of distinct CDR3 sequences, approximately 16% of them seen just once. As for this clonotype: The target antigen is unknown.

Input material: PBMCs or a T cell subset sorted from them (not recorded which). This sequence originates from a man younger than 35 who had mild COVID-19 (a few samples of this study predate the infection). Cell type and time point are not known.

CDR3 in amino acids: CASSLQLASVINEQFF. The CDR3 region has the DNA TGTGCCAGCAGCCTACAACTAGCCTCGGTAATTAATGAGCAGTTCTTC. The chain employs TRBV5-6 and TRBJ2-1, with TRBD2 as a possible D gene (6 bases). V was shortened by 4 bases and J by 7 bases, with 21 bases between the two germline ends. CDR3 length: 16 residues. CDR1 SGHDT and CDR2 YYEEEE come from the germline V gene.